Shown below are 14 T cell receptor beta chains from a single sample sequenced in a study of CD8 T cells in ankylosing spondylitis. Study-level findings and limits: There was a TCR beta motif, made of several highly homologous variants, that appeared characteristic of ankylosing spondylitis blood.

Their specific antigens are unknown. TCRdb recomputed calls from the 5' RACE reads with MiXCR, one row per CDR3 protein. This table has 800,000 to 900,000 distinct CDR3 sequences, about 11% appearing once. The material sequenced was blood, either unsorted or a sorted T cell fraction (not recorded which). These receptors were collected from a male donor with ankylosing spondylitis.

This chain joins TRBV10-3 and TRBJ2-7, with D possibly being TRBD1 or TRBD2 (7 bases each). The CDR3 spans 15 residues. Germline V gene data show CDR1 as ENHRY and CDR2 as SYGVKD. Trimming shortened V by 8 bases and J by 2 bases, and 19 bases separated the two germline ends. The CDR3 region has the DNA TGTGCCATCGGCAGCCCAGGGGGGGATCCCTACGAGCAGTACTTC. Translated, it gives CAIGSPGGDPYEQYF.

This clonotype showed up just a few times. The chain has TRBV24-1 and TRBJ2-3; 10 nucleotides align to TRBD2. Trimming took 0 bases from V and 7 from J; bases not matched to a gene: 3. The CDR3 is made up of 15 amino acids. Germline assignment: CDR1 KGHDR and CDR2 SFDVKD. CDR3 sequence (DNA): TGTGCCACCAGTGATTTGACTAGCGGGGACTATACGCAGTATTTT. Translating it yields CATSDLTSGDYTQYF.

The chain combines TRBV29-1 with TRBJ1-4; D possibly corresponds to TRBD1 (5 bases). Trimming pared 7 bases from V and 5 bases from J, leaving 11 bases between. The germline gives CDR1 SQVTM, CDR2 ANQGSEA. The CDR3 length is 12 residues. CDR3 in amino acids: CSGGRGNEKLFF. The CDR3 DNA reads as TGCAGCGGGGGGAGGGGCAATGAAAAACTGTTTTTT.

CDR3 nucleotide sequence: TGTGCCAGCAGCCGTACCTCAGAGGTTTCCTACGAGCAGTACTTC. This encodes CASSRTSEVSYEQYF. This chain links TRBV28 with TRBJ2-7; D is undetermined. The germline gives CDR1 MDHEN, CDR2 SYDVKM. The CDR3 is made up of 15 amino acids. V lost 6 bases and J lost 1, with 16 bases in between. The full variable domain, completed using reference TRBV28 and TRBJ2-7, is DVKVTQSSRYLVKRTGEKVFLECVQDMDHENMFWYRQDPGLGLRLIYFSYDVKMKEKGDIPEGYSVSREKKERFSLILESASTNQTSMYLCASSRTSEVSYEQYFGPGTRLTVT.

This chain uses TRBV27 with TRBJ2-2; TRBD2 matches at 7 bases. The CDR3 loop spans 12 amino acids. With V trimmed by 8 bases and J by 4 bases, 1 base remained unmatched. Germline CDR1 MNHEY, CDR2 SMNVEV (reference sequence). The CDR3: CASGTTTGELFF. The CDR3 region has the DNA TGTGCCAGCGGGACTACCACCGGGGAGCTGTTTTTT.

The CDR3 sequence: CASSQDRDTLDQPQHF. CDR3 sequence (DNA): TGTGCCAGCAGCCAAGATCGCGACACCCTCGATCAGCCCCAGCATTTT. The chain combines TRBV4-2 with TRBJ1-5; D remains unclear. This CDR3 has 16 residues. Looked up from germline, CDR1 is LGHNA and CDR2 is YNFKEQ. V lost 0 bases and J lost 5, with 14 bases in between.

This clonotype was seen more than once but under ten times. The chain carries TRBV2 and TRBJ1-3, with no clear D. The CDR3 runs 15 residues. The V gene lost 8 bases and the J gene lost 0 bases, with 14 bases spanning the gap. Germline CDR1 and CDR2: SNHLY and FYNNEI. The CDR3 DNA is TGTGCCAGCTGCAGTAACCGAAACTCTGGAAACACCATATATTTT. Its protein product is CASCSNRNSGNTIYF.

This clonotype was recorded a few times. The rearrangement uses TRBV12-3 or TRBV12-4 and TRBJ2-1, with D possibly being TRBD1 or TRBD2 (7 bases each). Trimming removed 6 bases at V and 4 bases at J, with 16 bases between. The CDR3 is 15 amino acids. The CDR3 here is CASSSRGGEYNEQFF. CDR3 coding DNA: TGTGCCAGCAGCTCCAGGGGGGGGGAATACAATGAGCAGTTCTTC.

Written as DNA, the CDR3 is TGTGCCAGCACCTCTAGGTCCGGCCCCCGGGAGACCCAGTACTTC. Translation: CASTSRSGPRETQYF. The genes are TRBV7-8 and TRBJ2-5; unclear D gene. CDR3 length equals 15 residues. The V end was cut by 7 bases, the J end by 5 bases, with 20 bases between. Looked up from germline, CDR1 is SGHVS and CDR2 is FQNEAQ.

This clonotype showed up many times. The V gene is TRBV12-3 or TRBV12-4, the J gene TRBJ1-1; no firm D call. The CDR3 has 13 amino acids. V dropped 2 bases and J dropped 0 bases, with 4 bases sitting between them. The CDR3 reads CASSLLLNTEAFF. The CDR3 coding sequence is TGTGCCAGCAGTTTATTGCTGAACACTGAAGCTTTCTTT.

This clonotype was observed a handful of times. This chain uses TRBV9 with TRBJ2-5; TRBD1 agrees at 7 bases. Germline V CDR1 and CDR2: SGDLS, YYNGEE. This CDR3 region has 17 residues. J was trimmed by 4 bases and V by 4 bases; bases with no gene match: 16. Here the CDR3 DNA reads TGTGCCAGCAGCCCTCCGGGACGCCCATCAGGGGGAGAGACCCAGTACTTC. It encodes CASSPPGRPSGGETQYF.

This clonotype was seen a handful of times. The rearrangement uses TRBV6-2 or TRBV6-3 and TRBJ2-1, with D hard to call. The germline CDR1 and CDR2 sequences are MNHEY and SVGEGT. The CDR3 is 12 amino acids. Trimming cost V 3 bases and J 8 bases, with 8 bases left between them. The CDR3 DNA is TGTGCCAGCAGTTATCAGAGCGATGAGCAGTTCTTC. Protein sequence: CASSYQSDEQFF.

The chain links TRBV6-1 to TRBJ1-1, with D perhaps matching TRBD1 (6 bases). Germline-derived CDR1 and CDR2 are MNHNS and SASEGT. Deletions cut 6 bases from V and 7 bases from J, with 15 bases between. CDR3 length: 13 residues. The CDR3 sequence is CASRGDIAFEAFF. The CDR3 nucleotides read TGTGCCAGCAGGGGGGACATTGCCTTTGAAGCTTTCTTT.

This chain uses TRBV6-2 or TRBV6-3 with TRBJ1-2; D possibly corresponds to TRBD1 (6 bases). This CDR3 spans 14 amino acids. V lost 0 bases and J 8 bases, leaving 13 bases between the germline ends. In germline, CDR1 is MNHEY, CDR2 SVGEGT. CDR3 region: CASSYSHREGGYTF. CDR3 DNA sequence: TGTGCCAGCAGTTACTCGCACAGGGAAGGCGGCTACACCTTC.